A single sample gave rise to the 29 T cell receptor beta chains below, sequenced in a study of blood T cells in healthy people across ages. Sample-barcoded 5' priming and a J-beta primer mix drove a second PCR of about 7 to 11 cycles. TCRdb itself ran the 5' RACE reads through MiXCR, one entry per CDR3 protein. The table includes about 780,000 distinct CDR3 sequences, more than 35% detected once. Sequenced: blood. Receptor source: a man older than 75 in good health.

V usage is TRBV5-1 and J usage is TRBJ1-2; 7 bases align to TRBD1. J lost 8 bases, V lost 1 base, and 14 bases had no gene match. The CDR3 covers 16 residues. Germline V gene data show CDR1 as SGHRS and CDR2 as YFSETQ. CDR3 residues: CASSLSHTGDAGGYTF. The CDR3, as DNA: TGCGCCAGCAGCTTGTCCCATACAGGGGACGCTGGAGGCTACACCTTC.

This chain joins TRBV7-8 and TRBJ2-5, with D possibly TRBD1 on 5 matching bases. From germline, CDR1 is SGHVS and CDR2 FQNEAQ. The CDR3 runs to 14 residues. The germline V and J ends were trimmed by 0 bases and 7 bases, with 12 bases remaining between them. The CDR3 nucleotides read TGTGCCAGCAGCTTAGCCGACAGCGCGAGGACCCAGTACTTC. Protein: CASSLADSARTQYF.

The gene calls are TRBV10-2 and TRBJ2-1; 9 bases are shared with TRBD2. The end of the DNA aligns better with TRBJ2-7, so the J call may be wrong. The germline V gene has CDR1 WSHSY and CDR2 SAAADI. The CDR3 is made up of 13 amino acids. This CDR3 is CASGGRAYNEQYF. CDR3 bases: TGCGCCAGCGGCGGGAGGGCCTACAATGAGCAGTACTTC.

This clonotype was counted only a few times. The chain couples TRBV11-1 to TRBJ2-4; weak D call: TRBD1 (5 bases). Trimming removed 5 bases from V and 10 bases from J, with 18 bases in between. The CDR3 length is 14 residues. Germline CDR1 and CDR2: SGHAT and FQDESV (reference sequence). The CDR3 here is CASSPQSGPGIQYF. The DNA for the CDR3 is TGTGCCAGCAGCCCCCAGTCAGGGCCCGGGATTCAGTACTTC.

The chain employs TRBV7-2 and TRBJ2-5; tentative D call: TRBD2 (6 bases). Germline values: CDR1 SGHTA, CDR2 FQGNSA. This CDR3 spans 15 amino acids. Trimming took off 0 bases at V and 5 bases at J, with 13 bases between the two ends. CDR3 coding DNA: TGTGCCAGCAGCTTAGCGGGAGGCGGGTGGGAGACCCAGTACTTC. Residues: CASSLAGGGWETQYF. The full variable domain, completed using reference TRBV7-2 and TRBJ2-5, is GAGVSQSPSNKVTEKGKDVELRCDPISGHTALYWYRQSLGQGLEFLIYFQGNSAPDKSGLPSDRFSAERTGGSVSTLTIQRTQQEDSAVYLCASSLAGGGWETQYFGPGTRLLVL.

This chain uses TRBV11-2 with TRBJ2-1, with D possibly matching TRBD2 (5 bases). The CDR3 contains 14 residues. Deletions cut 8 bases from V and 3 bases from J, with 14 bases between. The V gene's germline CDR1 is SGHAT and CDR2 FQNNGV. The DNA for the CDR3 is TGTGCCAGCCGCGGGCGGAGCCTCTACAATGAGCAGTTCTTC. Amino acid sequence: CASRGRSLYNEQFF.

This clonotype has only a few counts. The rearrangement links TRBV18 to TRBJ2-7; D is ambiguous. This CDR3 has 13 amino acids. The germline V gene has CDR1 KGHSH and CDR2 LQKENI. The V end was cut by 3 bases, the J end by 3 bases, with 9 bases between. The CDR3 DNA reads TGTGCCAGCTCACCTGCTCAGAACTACGAGCAGTACTTC. It translates to CASSPAQNYEQYF.

The table lists this clonotype with a few counts. V and J are TRBV6-2 or TRBV6-3 and TRBJ2-4; TRBD2 matches at 12 bases. The CDR3 runs to 17 residues. The V and J ends lost 2 bases and 6 bases, in that order; junction bases with no gene match: 8. CDR1 is MNHEY and CDR2 is SVGEGT in the germline V gene. The CDR3 loop is CASSYGLAGGPGNIQYF. The CDR3 nucleotides are TGTGCCAGCAGTTACGGCCTAGCGGGAGGGCCTGGAAACATTCAGTACTTC.

This chain connects TRBV20-1 to TRBJ2-3; TRBD1 aligns across 8 bases. The CDR3 contains 14 residues. The germline V gene has CDR1 DFQATT and CDR2 SNEGSKA (reference sequence). V dropped 3 bases and J dropped 1; count of bases not matched to a gene: 3. As DNA, the CDR3 is TGCAGTGCTAGTCGGGGACAGGGCACAGATACGCAGTATTTT. Its protein product is CSASRGQGTDTQYF.

The J gene is TRBJ1-4, the V gene TRBV29-1; perhaps TRBD1 as D (6 bases). The V gene's germline CDR1 is SQVTM and CDR2 ANQGSEA. This CDR3 contains 13 residues. Trimming pared 7 bases from V and 3 bases from J, leaving 12 bases between. The CDR3 DNA reads as TGCAGCGCCGGACAGTCCTCTAATGAAAAACTGTTTTTT. It yields the protein CSAGQSSNEKLFF.

The V call is TRBV28, the J call TRBJ2-5; D may be TRBD1 (5 bases). The J call is in doubt because the DNA end fits TRBJ2-7 better. This CDR3 region has 15 residues. Per germline, CDR1 MDHEN and CDR2 SYDVKM. In nucleotides, the CDR3 is TGTGCCAGCAGCCCTCGACAGCCCATAGCCTACGAGCAGTACTTC. Translation gives CASSPRQPIAYEQYF.

As to this clonotype: The junction differs from germline at one of its ends, possibly a read error. The rearrangement joins TRBV6-1 to TRBJ1-2; no definite D call. Germline-derived CDR1 and CDR2 are MNHNS and SASEGT. The CDR3 extends over 13 amino acids. This CDR3 reads CASSLDNHYGHTF. The CDR3 DNA sequence: TGTGCCAGCAGCCTTGACAACCACTATGGCCACACCTTC.

The chain combines TRBV10-3 with TRBJ1-4; D is unclear. Germline assignment: CDR1 ENHRY and CDR2 SYGVKD. The length of the CDR3 is 13 residues. V was pared by 10 bases and J by 8 bases, with 17 bases between. The CDR3 DNA reads TGTGCCACCGGACGGATTTTTGAGGAAAAACTGTTTTTT. This gives the protein CATGRIFEEKLFF.

This chain joins TRBV7-2 and TRBJ2-7; the match to TRBD2 covers 9 bases. This CDR3 is 17 amino acids long. With V trimmed by 1 base and J by 7 bases, 14 bases remained unmatched. In germline, CDR1 is SGHTA, CDR2 FQGNSA. The CDR3 protein is CASSLGGGGRAIYEQYF. DNA for the CDR3: TGTGCCAGCAGCTTAGGCGGTGGCGGGAGGGCCATCTATGAGCAGTACTTC.

V is TRBV7-9 and J is TRBJ2-5, with 11 bases fitting TRBD2. CDR3 length: 16 residues. V lost 5 bases to trimming and J lost 3 bases; unmatched junction nucleotides: 8. From germline, CDR1 is SEHNR and CDR2 FQNEAQ (reference sequence). CDR3 nucleotides: TGTGCCAGCAGCCCTCTAGCGGGAGGTGGAGAAGAGACCCAGTACTTC. Its protein product is CASSPLAGGGEETQYF.

This chain uses TRBV5-1 with TRBJ1-2, with a tentative D call TRBD1 (5 bases). The germline gives CDR1 SGHRS, CDR2 YFSETQ. The CDR3 is 15 residues long. The germline V and J ends were trimmed by 2 bases and 6 bases, with 17 bases remaining between them. The CDR3 DNA sequence: TGCGCCAGCAGCTTACGAGGGGACTACCTTCATGGCTACACCTTC. Translation: CASSLRGDYLHGYTF.

The chain carries TRBV6-6 and TRBJ2-5, with no clear D. The CDR3 consists of 14 residues. The germline V gene has CDR1 MNHNY and CDR2 SVGAGI (reference sequence). V lost 2 bases, J lost 4 bases, and 11 bases lay in between. This chain's CDR3 is CASSYGNQGETQYF. The CDR3 DNA sequence: TGTGCCAGCAGTTACGGGAACCAAGGAGAGACCCAGTACTTC.

There are a few counts of this clonotype. The rearrangement joins TRBV12-3 or TRBV12-4 to TRBJ1-6, with D unresolved. Trimming stripped 0 bases from V and 1 base from J, with 1 base between. CDR3 size: 14 residues. This chain's CDR3 is CASSLASYNSPLHF. For the CDR3, the DNA is TGTGCCAGCAGTTTAGCGTCCTATAATTCACCCCTCCACTTT.

This clonotype was counted only a few times. The chain employs TRBV7-2 and TRBJ1-2, with D perhaps matching TRBD1 (6 bases). The germline V gene has CDR1 SGHTA and CDR2 FQGNSA. This CDR3 is built from 13 residues. Trimming removed 6 bases at V and 7 bases at J, with 15 bases between. The DNA of the CDR3 is TGTGCCAGCAGTCCACAGGGCGGTGGTGGCTACACCTTC. The encoded protein is CASSPQGGGGYTF.

This clonotype appeared a single time. For the CDR3, the DNA is TGTGCCAGCAGTTACTTCATAGGGGGCAGCTACGAGCAGTACTTC. Encoded protein: CASSYFIGGSYEQYF. This rearrangement joins TRBV6-6 to TRBJ2-7, with TRBD1 matching 7 bases. Trimming took 1 base from V and 3 from J; bases not matched to a gene: 6. CDR1 MNHNY and CDR2 SVGAGI come from the germline V gene (reference sequence). The CDR3 totals 15 residues.

This clonotype was observed a handful of times. CDR3 sequence reads: CASSYASRRNRSYGYTF. The DNA for the CDR3 is TGTGCCAGCAGTTATGCCTCTAGACGTAACAGGAGCTATGGCTACACCTTC. V and J are TRBV6-2 or TRBV6-3 and TRBJ1-2, with D maybe TRBD1 (5 bases). CDR3 length: 17 residues. V was shortened by 3 bases and J by 4 bases, with 21 bases between the two germline ends. The germline CDR1 and CDR2 sequences are MNHEY and SVGEGT.

The chain employs TRBV13 and TRBJ2-3; D may be TRBD2 (6 bases). Trimming removed 5 bases from V and 7 bases from J, with 22 bases in between. The germline CDR1 and CDR2 sequences are PRHDT and FYEKMQ (reference sequence). This CDR3 comprises 16 residues. The chain's CDR3 is CASSPPVGGVGYTQYF. The CDR3 DNA reads TGTGCCAGCAGCCCCCCTGTGGGCGGGGTGGGGTATACGCAGTATTTT.

This clonotype has just a few counts. V usage is TRBV15 and J usage is TRBJ1-5; D call uncertain. The germline V gene has CDR1 LNHNV and CDR2 YYDKDF (reference sequence). Deletions cut 0 bases from V and 4 bases from J, with 7 bases between. There are 14 residues in the CDR3. The CDR3 DNA sequence: TGTGCCACCAGCAGAGACCCCATAAATCAGCCCCAGCATTTT. This translates into CATSRDPINQPQHF.

The J gene is TRBJ2-1, the V gene TRBV7-2; 13 nucleotides match TRBD2. This CDR3 is 14 amino acids long. V shed 6 bases, J shed 9 bases, and the junction held 5 bases outside the gene matches. Germline V gene lookup returns CDR1 SGHTA and CDR2 FQGNSA. The CDR3 protein is CASSRTSGRFEQFF. The CDR3 region has the DNA TGTGCCAGCAGTAGGACTAGCGGGAGATTTGAGCAGTTCTTC.

The chain links TRBV7-2 to TRBJ2-2; 7 bases map to TRBD2. The CDR3 covers 15 residues. Germline CDR1 is SGHTA and CDR2 is FQGNSA. The V and J ends lost 5 bases and 7 bases, in that order; junction bases with no gene match: 10. The CDR3 loop reads CASSPIAGEVGELFF. CDR3 in DNA: TGTGCCAGCAGCCCGATTGCGGGAGAGGTCGGGGAGCTGTTTTTT.

The CDR3 here is CSAPWTSGRLGEQYF. The CDR3 nucleotides read TGCAGTGCCCCCTGGACTAGCGGGAGGTTAGGTGAGCAGTACTTC. V usage is TRBV20-1 and J usage is TRBJ2-5, with 14 nucleotides matching TRBD2. The length of the CDR3 is 15 residues. Trimming at V came to 6 bases and at J to 11 bases, leaving 14 bases not matched to a gene. Germline loops: CDR1 DFQATT, CDR2 SNEGSKA (reference sequence).

Here the CDR3 DNA reads TGTGCCAGCAGTTTACGGGAAACGGGCCACCTAAAACTGTTTTTT. Translated, it gives CASSLRETGHLKLFF. This chain uses TRBV28 with TRBJ1-4; D remains unclear. Trimming stripped 2 bases from V and 10 bases from J, with 17 bases between. CDR3 size: 15 residues. Germline V CDR1 and CDR2: MDHEN, SYDVKM.

The V call is TRBV4-2, the J call TRBJ2-3; D remains unclear. There are 13 residues in the CDR3. V shed 2 bases and J shed 3 bases, with 6 bases lying between them. Germline values: CDR1 LGHNA, CDR2 YNFKEQ. This CDR3 reads CASSQRATDTQYF. The CDR3 nucleotides are TGTGCCAGCAGCCAAAGGGCAACAGATACGCAGTATTTT.

The chain couples TRBV27 to TRBJ2-1; TRBD1 agrees at 10 bases. This CDR3 has 16 residues. Germline CDR1 is MNHEY and CDR2 is SMNVEV (reference sequence). With 6 bases clipped from V and 6 bases from J, the junction kept 11 bases outside the gene matches. CDR3 in DNA: TGTGCCAGCAGACATAGGGACAGGGGAAGGGGCAATGAGCAGTTCTTC. This sequence encodes CASRHRDRGRGNEQFF.